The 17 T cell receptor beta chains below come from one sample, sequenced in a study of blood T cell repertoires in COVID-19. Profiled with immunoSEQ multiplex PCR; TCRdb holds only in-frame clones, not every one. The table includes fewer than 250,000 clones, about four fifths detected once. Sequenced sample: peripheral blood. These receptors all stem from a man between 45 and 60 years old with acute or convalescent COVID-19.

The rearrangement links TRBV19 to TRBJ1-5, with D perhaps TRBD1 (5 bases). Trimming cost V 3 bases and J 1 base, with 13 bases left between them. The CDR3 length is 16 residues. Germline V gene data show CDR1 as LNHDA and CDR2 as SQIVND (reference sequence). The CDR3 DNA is TGTGCCAGTAGTATCCCCCGCAGGGAAAGCAATCAGCCCCAGCATTTT. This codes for CASSIPRRESNQPQHF.

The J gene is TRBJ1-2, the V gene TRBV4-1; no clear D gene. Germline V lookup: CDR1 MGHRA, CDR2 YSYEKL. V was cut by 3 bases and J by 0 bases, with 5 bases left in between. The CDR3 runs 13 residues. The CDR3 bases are TGCGCCAGCAGCCATCCTACTAACTATGGCTACACCTTC. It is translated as CASSHPTNYGYTF.

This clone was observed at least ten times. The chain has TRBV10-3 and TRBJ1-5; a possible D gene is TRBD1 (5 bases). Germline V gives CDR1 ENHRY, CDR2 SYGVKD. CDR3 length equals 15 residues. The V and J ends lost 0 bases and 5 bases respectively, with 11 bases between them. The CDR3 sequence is CAISESRQPDQPQHF. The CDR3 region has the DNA TGTGCCATCAGTGAGTCAAGACAGCCAGATCAGCCCCAGCATTTT.

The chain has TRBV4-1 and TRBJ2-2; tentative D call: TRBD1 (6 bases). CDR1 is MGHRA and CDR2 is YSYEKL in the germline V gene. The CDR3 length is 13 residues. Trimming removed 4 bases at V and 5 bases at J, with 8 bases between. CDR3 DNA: TGCGCCAGCAGCCTAGGACAGACCGGGGAGCTGTTTTTT. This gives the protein CASSLGQTGELFF.

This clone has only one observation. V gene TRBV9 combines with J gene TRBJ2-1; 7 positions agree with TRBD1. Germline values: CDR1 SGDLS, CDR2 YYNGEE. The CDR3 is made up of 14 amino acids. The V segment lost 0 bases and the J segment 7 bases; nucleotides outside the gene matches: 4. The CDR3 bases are TGTGCCAGCAGCGTAGACAGGGGACGGAATGAGCAGTTCTTC. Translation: CASSVDRGRNEQFF.

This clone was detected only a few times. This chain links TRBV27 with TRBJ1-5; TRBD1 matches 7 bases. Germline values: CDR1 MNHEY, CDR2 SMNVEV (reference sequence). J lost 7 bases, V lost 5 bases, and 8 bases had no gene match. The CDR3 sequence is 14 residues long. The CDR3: CASSPTGHSQPQHF. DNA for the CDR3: TGTGCCAGCAGTCCGACAGGGCATAGCCAGCCCCAGCATTTT.

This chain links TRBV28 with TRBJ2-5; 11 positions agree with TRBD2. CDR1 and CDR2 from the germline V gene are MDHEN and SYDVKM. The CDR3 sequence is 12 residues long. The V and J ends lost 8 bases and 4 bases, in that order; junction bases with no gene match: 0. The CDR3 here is CASGLAGETQYF. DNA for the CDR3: TGTGCCAGCGGACTAGCGGGAGAGACCCAGTACTTC.

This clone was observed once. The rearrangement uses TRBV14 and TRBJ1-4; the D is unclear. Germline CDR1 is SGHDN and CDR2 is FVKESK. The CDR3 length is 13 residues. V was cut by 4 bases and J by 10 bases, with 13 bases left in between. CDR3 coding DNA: TGTGCCAGCAGCCCCCAATTTACTGGAAAACTGTTTTTT. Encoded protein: CASSPQFTGKLFF.

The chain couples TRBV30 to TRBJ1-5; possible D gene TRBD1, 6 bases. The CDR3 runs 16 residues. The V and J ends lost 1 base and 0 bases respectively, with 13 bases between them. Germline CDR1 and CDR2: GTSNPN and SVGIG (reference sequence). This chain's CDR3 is CAWSGRGGHSNQPQHF. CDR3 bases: TGTGCCTGGAGTGGTCGGGGGGGGCATAGCAATCAGCCCCAGCATTTT.

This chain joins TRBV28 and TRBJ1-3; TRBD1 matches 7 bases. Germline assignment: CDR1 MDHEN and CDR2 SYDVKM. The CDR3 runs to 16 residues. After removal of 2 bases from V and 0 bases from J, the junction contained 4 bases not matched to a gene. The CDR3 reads CASSLGGQNSGNTIYF. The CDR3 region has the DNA TGTGCCAGCAGTTTAGGGGGACAGAACTCTGGAAACACCATATATTTT.

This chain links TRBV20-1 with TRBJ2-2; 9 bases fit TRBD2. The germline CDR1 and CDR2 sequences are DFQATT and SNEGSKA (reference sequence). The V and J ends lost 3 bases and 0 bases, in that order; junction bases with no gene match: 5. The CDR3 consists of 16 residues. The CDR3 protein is CSASLASGANTGELFF. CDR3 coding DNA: TGCAGTGCTAGTTTGGCTAGCGGGGCGAACACCGGGGAGCTGTTTTTT.

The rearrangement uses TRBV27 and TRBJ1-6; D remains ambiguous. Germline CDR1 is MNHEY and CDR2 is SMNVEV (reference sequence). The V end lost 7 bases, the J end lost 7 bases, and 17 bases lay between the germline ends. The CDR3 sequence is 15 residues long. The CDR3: CASKLVWSPNSPLHF. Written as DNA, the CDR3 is TGTGCCAGCAAATTAGTGTGGTCCCCCAATTCACCCCTCCACTTT.

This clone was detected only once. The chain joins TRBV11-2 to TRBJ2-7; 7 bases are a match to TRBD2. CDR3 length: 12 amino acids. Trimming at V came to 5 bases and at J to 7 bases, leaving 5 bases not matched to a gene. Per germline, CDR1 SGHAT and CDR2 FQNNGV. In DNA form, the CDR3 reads TGTGCCAGCAGCCCGGGGGGACGGGAGCAGTACTTC. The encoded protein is CASSPGGREQYF. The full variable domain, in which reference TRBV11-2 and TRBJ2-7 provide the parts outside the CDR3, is EAGVAQSPRYKIIEKRQSVAFWCNPISGHATLYWYQQILGQGPKLLIQFQNNGVVDDSQLPKDRFSAERLKGVDSTLKIQPAKLEDSAVYLCASSPGGREQYFGPGTRLTVT.

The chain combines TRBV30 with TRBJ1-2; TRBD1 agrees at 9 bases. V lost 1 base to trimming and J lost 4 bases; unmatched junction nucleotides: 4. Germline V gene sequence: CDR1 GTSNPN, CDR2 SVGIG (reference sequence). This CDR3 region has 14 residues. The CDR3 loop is CAWSGGTGSYGYTF. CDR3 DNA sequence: TGTGCCTGGAGTGGCGGGACAGGGTCCTATGGCTACACCTTC.

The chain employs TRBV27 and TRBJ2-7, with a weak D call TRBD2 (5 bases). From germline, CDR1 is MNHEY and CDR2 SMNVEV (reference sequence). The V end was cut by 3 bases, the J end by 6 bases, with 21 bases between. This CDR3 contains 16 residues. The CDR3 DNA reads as TGTGCCAGCAGTTTGGGTGGGTGGCCATTTCGGGGCGAGCAGTACTTC. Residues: CASSLGGWPFRGEQYF.

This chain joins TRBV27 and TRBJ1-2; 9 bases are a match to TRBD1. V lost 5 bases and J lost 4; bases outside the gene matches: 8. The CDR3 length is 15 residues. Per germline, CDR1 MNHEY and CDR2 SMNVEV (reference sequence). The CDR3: CASSRSLTGGYGYTF. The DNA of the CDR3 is TGTGCCAGCAGTCGATCCTTGACAGGGGGCTATGGCTACACCTTC.

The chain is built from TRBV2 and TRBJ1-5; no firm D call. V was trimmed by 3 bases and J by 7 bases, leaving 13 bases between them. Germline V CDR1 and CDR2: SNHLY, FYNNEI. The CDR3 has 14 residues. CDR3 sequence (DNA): TGTGCCAGCAGTGATGAGGTTTCCCCCCAGCCCCAGCATTTT. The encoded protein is CASSDEVSPQPQHF.